This T cell receptor beta chain emerged from a study of metastatic and nonmetastatic thyroid tumors. Study details: It was across blood and tumor or nodule tissue from malignant and benign thyroid patients that repertoires were compared. General observations from the study: In blood and tumor, TCR beta diversity was reportedly significantly higher in malignant thyroid tumors than in benign nodules.

Until they underwent thyroid surgery, no patient had received any treatment. The germline V gene encodes CDR1 SEHNR and CDR2 FQNEAQ (reference sequence). V was cut by 11 bases and J by 5 bases, with 8 bases left in between. The CDR3 has 10 residues. This clone was picked up many times. Its specificity is not known. In the authors' workflow: A papillary thyroid cancer distant-metastasis classifier was built from CDR3 differences across clinicopathological groups. TCRdb re-called clones via MiXCR from the PCR reads. TCRdb's processing, not the authors', yielded these V and J calls. The sample carries roughly 59,000 clones, 15% to 20% recorded once.

This TCR came from a male donor with papillary thyroid cancer or a benign thyroid nodule (not recorded which). Some clones in this sample may be carry-over from other donors' samples. The specimen sequenced was blood. This rearrangement joins TRBV7-9 to TRBJ2-3; either TRBD1 or TRBD2 may fit D (5 bases each). CDR3 loop: CAGDGDTQYF. CDR3 DNA: TGTGCCGGGGACGGAGATACGCAGTATTTT.